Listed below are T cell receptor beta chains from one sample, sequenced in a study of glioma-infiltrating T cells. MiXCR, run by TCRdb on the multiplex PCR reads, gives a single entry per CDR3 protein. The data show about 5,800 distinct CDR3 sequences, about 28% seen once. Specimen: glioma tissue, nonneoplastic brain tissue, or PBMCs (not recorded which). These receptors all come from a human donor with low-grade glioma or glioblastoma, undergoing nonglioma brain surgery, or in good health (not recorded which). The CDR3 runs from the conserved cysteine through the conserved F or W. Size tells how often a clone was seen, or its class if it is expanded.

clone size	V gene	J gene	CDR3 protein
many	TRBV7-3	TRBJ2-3	CASSPRTAQDTQYF
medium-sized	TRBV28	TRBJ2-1	CASGVDSYNEQFF
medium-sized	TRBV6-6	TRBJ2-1	CASSYFGLAGGPSNEQFF
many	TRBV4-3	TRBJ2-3	CASSQDFLDTQYF
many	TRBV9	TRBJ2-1	CASSATSGIYNEQFF
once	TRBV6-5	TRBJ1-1	CVSSYSFGQKAFF
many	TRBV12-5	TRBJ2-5	CASGSVGEGETQYF
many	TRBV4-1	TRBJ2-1	CASSQDRGANEQFF
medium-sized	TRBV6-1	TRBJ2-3	CASSTPGSDTQYF
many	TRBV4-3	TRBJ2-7	CASSQDVTGVSYEQYF
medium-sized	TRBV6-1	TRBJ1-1	CASSVLGRGTEAFF
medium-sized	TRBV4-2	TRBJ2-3	CASSQEVQRDTQYF
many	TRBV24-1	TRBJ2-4	CATSGNGLARENIQYF
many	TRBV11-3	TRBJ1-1	CASSSRDLSEAFF
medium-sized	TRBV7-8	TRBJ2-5	CASSSRLAGGSETQYF
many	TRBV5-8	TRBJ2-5	CASSPWIGASQYF